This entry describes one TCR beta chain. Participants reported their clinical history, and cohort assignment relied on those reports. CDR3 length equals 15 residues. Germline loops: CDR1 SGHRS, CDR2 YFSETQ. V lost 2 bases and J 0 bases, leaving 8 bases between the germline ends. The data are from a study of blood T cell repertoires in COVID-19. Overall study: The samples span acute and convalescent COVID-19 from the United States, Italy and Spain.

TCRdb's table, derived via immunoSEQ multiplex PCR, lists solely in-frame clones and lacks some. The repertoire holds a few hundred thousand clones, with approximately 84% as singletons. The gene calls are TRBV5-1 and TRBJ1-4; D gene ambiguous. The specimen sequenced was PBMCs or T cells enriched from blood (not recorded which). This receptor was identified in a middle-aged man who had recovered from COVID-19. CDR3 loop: CASSLKPATNEKLFF. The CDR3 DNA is TGCGCCAGCAGCTTAAAGCCGGCAACTAATGAAAAACTGTTTTTT.